The 5 T cell receptor beta chains reported below all come from one sample, sequenced in a study of shared clonotypes between healthy human individuals. Naive CD8 populations comprised CD45RO-negative cells positively selected for CCR7, excluding terminally differentiated effector memory CD45RA+ cells. Sequencing was performed with immunoSEQ multiplex PCR; in TCRdb, only in-frame clones are kept and a portion is missing. The table shows more than 2 million clones, with just under 95% occurring only once. What was sequenced was naive CD8+ T cells sorted from blood. The origin of the receptors is a man in his late teens or twenties in good health.

J is TRBJ2-7 and V is TRBV7-9, with D maybe TRBD1 (5 bases). Trimming took off 4 bases at V and 2 bases at J, with 15 bases between the two ends. This CDR3 has 15 amino acids. Germline loops: CDR1 SEHNR, CDR2 FQNEAQ (reference sequence). CDR3 residues: CASSSTGVRAYEQYF. CDR3 coding DNA: TGTGCCAGCAGCTCAACAGGTGTTAGAGCCTACGAGCAGTACTTC.

The rearrangement links TRBV7-8 to TRBJ2-7; weak D call: TRBD1 (5 bases). Germline CDR1 reads SGHVS; CDR2 reads FQNEAQ. CDR3 length equals 15 residues. V dropped 0 bases and J dropped 3 bases, with 12 bases sitting between them. The CDR3 here is CASSLARQSFYEQYF. Here the CDR3 DNA reads TGTGCCAGCAGCTTAGCCCGACAGAGTTTCTACGAGCAGTACTTC.

This clone is a singleton in its sample. This specimen includes other DNA sequences encoding the same CDR3. The genes are TRBV4-3 and TRBJ2-7; 8 nucleotides align to TRBD1. CDR3 length: 14 amino acids. V shed 4 bases and J 3 bases; nucleotides not matched to a gene: 5. The germline CDR1 and CDR2 sequences are LGHNA and YSLEER. The DNA for the CDR3 is TGCGCCAGCAGCCTCGGACAGGGTGGCTACGAGCAGTACTTC. This encodes CASSLGQGGYEQYF.

Points on this clone: Other DNA variants within this sample encode the same CDR3. This chain uses TRBV5-4 with TRBJ2-5; 9 bases agree with TRBD1. V lost 0 bases, J lost 5 bases, and 5 bases stayed unmatched. The CDR3 has 15 residues. Germline CDR1 is SGHNT and CDR2 is YYREEE (reference sequence). CDR3 coding DNA: TGTGCCAGCAGCTTGGGAACAGGGGGCCTGGAGACCCAGTACTTC. This codes for CASSLGTGGLETQYF.

In its sample, this clone was seen a few times. Other DNA sequences of this sample code for an identical CDR3. The chain has TRBV9 and TRBJ2-7; D may match TRBD1 or TRBD2 (5 bases each). Germline loops: CDR1 SGDLS, CDR2 YYNGEE. The length of the CDR3 is 13 residues. Trimming cost V 2 bases and J 2 bases, with 8 bases left between them. The CDR3 DNA reads TGTGCCAGCAGCGTGGGGGACCCCTACGAGCAGTACTTC. Translation gives CASSVGDPYEQYF.